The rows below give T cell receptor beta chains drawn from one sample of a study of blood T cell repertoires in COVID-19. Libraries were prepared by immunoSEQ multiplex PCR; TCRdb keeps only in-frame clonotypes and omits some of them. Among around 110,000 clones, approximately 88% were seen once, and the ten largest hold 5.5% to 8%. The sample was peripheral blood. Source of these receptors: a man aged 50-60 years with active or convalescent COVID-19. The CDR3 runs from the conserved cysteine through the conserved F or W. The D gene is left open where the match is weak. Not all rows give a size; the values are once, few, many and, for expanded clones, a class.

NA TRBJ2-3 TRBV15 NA TGTGCCACCAGCAGACAACCCCCAAGGTTAGCTCGCACAGATACGCAGTATTTT CATSRQPPRLARTDTQYF
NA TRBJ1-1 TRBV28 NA TGTGCCAGCACCAACGTCGGGGTGAACACTGAAGCTTTCTTT CASTNVGVNTEAFF
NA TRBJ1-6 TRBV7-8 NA TGTGCCAGCAGCTTAGCAGGACACTCTAGCTCCTATAATTCACCCCTCCACTTT CASSLAGHSSSYNSPLHF
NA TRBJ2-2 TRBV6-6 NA TGTGCCAGCAGTTACTTATCGACTACCACCGGGGAGCTGTTTTTT CASSYLSTTTGELFF
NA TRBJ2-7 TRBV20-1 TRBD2 TGCAGTGCTAGTAGGGGACTAGCGGGAGGCCCAGGCGAGCAGTACTTC CSASRGLAGGPGEQYF
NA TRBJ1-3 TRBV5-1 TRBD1 TGCGCCAGCAGCTTGGACAGGGGAGGCTTTGGAAACACCATATATTTT CASSLDRGGFGNTIYF
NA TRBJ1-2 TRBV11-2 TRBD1 TGTGCCAGCAGCGGGGGTGCCGCAGGGGGGAGAGCTAACTATGGCTACACCTTC CASSGGAAGGRANYGYTF
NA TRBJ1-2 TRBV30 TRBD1 TGTGCCTGGACCCCCGGGACAGGGAACTATGGCTACACCTTC CAWTPGTGNYGYTF
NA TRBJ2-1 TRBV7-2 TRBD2 TGTGCCAGCAGCTTAAGCGCTAGCGGATACAATGAGCAGTTCTTC CASSLSASGYNEQFF
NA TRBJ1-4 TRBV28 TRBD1 TGTGCCAGCAGCTACCCTCGGACAGGGGGAGATGAAAAACTGTTTTTT CASSYPRTGGDEKLFF
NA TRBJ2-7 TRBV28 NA TGTGCCAGCAGCCCAGACAGTCCCTACGAGCAGTACTTC CASSPDSPYEQYF
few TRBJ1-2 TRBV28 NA TGTGCCAGCAGTTTAAGTTTCCGGGGGGCGCGGGATGGCTACACCTTC CASSLSFRGARDGYTF
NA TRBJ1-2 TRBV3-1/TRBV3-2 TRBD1 TGTGCCAGCAGCCAACCCGTTTGGGGGACAGGGGGTCGCTACACCTTC CASSQPVWGTGGRYTF
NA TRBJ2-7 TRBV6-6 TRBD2 TGTGCCAGCAGCCCCCCTTGGGGGGAGGGCCGGGACGAGCAGTACTTC CASSPPWGEGRDEQYF
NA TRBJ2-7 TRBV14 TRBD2 TGTGCCAGCAGCCAACTCGGACTAGCGGGAGACTTGGTCTACGAGCAGTACTTC CASSQLGLAGDLVYEQYF
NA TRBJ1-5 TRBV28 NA TGTGCCAGCAGGACACTTAGCAATCAGCCCCAGCATTTT CASRTLSNQPQHF
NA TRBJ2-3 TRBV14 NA TGTGCCAGCAGCCGAGAAATTTACAGAACTAGCACAGATACGCAGTATTTT CASSREIYRTSTDTQYF
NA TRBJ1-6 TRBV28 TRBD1 TGTGCCAGCAGTCAATCGACAGGGTTCGGGTCCTATAATTCACCCCTCCACTTT CASSQSTGFGSYNSPLHF
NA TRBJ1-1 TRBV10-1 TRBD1 TGCGCCAGCAGTGAGACCGGGACAGGGGACACTGAAGCTTTCTTT CASSETGTGDTEAFF
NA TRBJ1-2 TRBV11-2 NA TGTGCCAGCAGCTTTCACCCGGAGATCTATGGCTACACCTTC CASSFHPEIYGYTF
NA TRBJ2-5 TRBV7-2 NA TGTGCCAGCAGCTTAGCGCGGCGGGCCAAGGAGACCCAGTACTTC CASSLARRAKETQYF
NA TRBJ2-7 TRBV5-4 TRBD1 TGTGCCAGCAGCTCGCAGGGGGCGCCAAACGAGCAGTACTTC CASSSQGAPNEQYF
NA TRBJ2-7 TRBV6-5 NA TGTGCCAGCAGCCAAGTTCAGGGGAACGAGCAGTACTTC CASSQVQGNEQYF
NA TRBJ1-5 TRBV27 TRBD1 TGTGCCAGCAGTAAACAGGGGAGCAATCAGCCCCAGCATTTT CASSKQGSNQPQHF
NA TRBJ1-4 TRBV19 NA TGTGCCAGTAGTAAATGGGCGGGAGCTAATGAAAAACTGTTTTTT CASSKWAGANEKLFF
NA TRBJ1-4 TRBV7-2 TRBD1 TGTGCCAGCAGCTCCATTGGGGACAGGAACAATGAAAAACTGTTTTTT CASSSIGDRNNEKLFF
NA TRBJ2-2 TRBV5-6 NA TGTGCCAGCAGACGCACCGGGACAAGGGCCGGGGAGCTGTTTTTT CASRRTGTRAGELFF
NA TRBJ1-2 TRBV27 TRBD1 TGTGCCAGCAGTCCCGACCCCGGACAGGTTTTTTACTATGGCTACACCTTC CASSPDPGQVFYYGYTF
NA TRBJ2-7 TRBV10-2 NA TGCGCCAGCAGTGAGTCGGGACTTTCATCCTACGAGCAGTACTTC CASSESGLSSYEQYF
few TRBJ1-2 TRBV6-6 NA TGTGCCAGCAGTTGGTCGCAGGATGGTGATGGCTACACCTTC CASSWSQDGDGYTF
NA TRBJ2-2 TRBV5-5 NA TGTGCCAGCAGCTTTAGGACAGCTAACACCGGGGAGCTGTTTTTT CASSFRTANTGELFF